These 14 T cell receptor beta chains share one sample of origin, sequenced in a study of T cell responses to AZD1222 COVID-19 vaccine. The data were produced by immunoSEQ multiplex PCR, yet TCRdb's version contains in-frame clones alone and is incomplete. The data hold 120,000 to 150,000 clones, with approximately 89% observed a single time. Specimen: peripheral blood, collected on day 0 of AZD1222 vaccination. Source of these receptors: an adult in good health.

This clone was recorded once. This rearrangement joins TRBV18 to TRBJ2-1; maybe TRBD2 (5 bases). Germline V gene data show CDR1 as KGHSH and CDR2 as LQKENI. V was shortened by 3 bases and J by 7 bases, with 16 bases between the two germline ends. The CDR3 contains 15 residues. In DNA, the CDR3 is TGTGCCAGCTCACCTAGCGATTGGAGGTCAAATGAGCAGTTCTTC. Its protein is CASSPSDWRSNEQFF.

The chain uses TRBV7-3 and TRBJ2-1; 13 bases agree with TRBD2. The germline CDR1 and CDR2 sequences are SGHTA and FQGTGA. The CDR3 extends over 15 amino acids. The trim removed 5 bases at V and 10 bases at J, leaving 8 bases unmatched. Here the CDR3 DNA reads TGTGCCAGCAGCGCCGGACTAGCGGGAGTCAGAGAGCAGTTCTTC. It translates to CASSAGLAGVREQFF.

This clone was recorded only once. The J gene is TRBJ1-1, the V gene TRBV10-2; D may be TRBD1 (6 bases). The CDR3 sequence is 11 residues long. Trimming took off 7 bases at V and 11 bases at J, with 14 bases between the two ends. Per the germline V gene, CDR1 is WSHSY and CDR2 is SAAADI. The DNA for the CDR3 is TGCGCCAGCAACGGGGGCCAGATGGCTTTCTTT. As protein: CASNGGQMAFF.

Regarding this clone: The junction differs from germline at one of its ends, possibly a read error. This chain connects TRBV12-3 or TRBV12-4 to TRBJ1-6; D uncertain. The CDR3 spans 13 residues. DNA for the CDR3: TGTGCCAGCAGTCGGACGATAAAAGGAACTAACGCGTTT. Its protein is CASSRTIKGTNAF.

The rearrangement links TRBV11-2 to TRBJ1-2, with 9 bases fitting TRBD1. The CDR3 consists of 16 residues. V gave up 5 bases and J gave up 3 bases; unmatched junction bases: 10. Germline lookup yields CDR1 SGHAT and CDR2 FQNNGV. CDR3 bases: TGTGCCAGCAGCCACCCCACAGGGGGCGCAGACTATGGCTACACCTTC. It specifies CASSHPTGGADYGYTF.

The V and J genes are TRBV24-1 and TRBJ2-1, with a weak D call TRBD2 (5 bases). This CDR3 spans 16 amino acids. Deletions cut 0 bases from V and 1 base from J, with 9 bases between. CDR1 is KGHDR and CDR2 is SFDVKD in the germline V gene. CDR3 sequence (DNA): TGTGCCACCAGTGATTTGTTCCGGGAATCCTACAATGAGCAGTTCTTC. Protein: CATSDLFRESYNEQFF.

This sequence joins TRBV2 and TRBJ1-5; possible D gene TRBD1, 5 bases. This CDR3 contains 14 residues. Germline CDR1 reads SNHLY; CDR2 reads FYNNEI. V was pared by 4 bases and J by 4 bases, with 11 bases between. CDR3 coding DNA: TGTGCCAGCAGTGCGGGGCAGACTAATCAGCCCCAGCATTTT. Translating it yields CASSAGQTNQPQHF.

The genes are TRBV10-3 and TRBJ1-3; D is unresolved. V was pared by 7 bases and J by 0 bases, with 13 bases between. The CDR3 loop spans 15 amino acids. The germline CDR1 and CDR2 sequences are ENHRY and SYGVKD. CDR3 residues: CAITDFLYSGNTIYF. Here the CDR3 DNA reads TGTGCCATCACGGACTTCCTCTACTCTGGAAACACCATATATTTT.

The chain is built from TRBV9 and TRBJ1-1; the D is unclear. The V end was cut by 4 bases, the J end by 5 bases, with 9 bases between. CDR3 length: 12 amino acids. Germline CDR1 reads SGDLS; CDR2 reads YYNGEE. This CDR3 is CASSPRGTEAFF. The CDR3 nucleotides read TGTGCCAGCAGCCCCCGAGGTACTGAAGCTTTCTTT. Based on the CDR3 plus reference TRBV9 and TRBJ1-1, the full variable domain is DSGVTQTPKHLITATGQRVTLRCSPRSGDLSVYWYQQSLDQGLQFLIQYYNGEERAKGNILERFSAQQFPDLHSELNLSSLELGDSALYFCASSPRGTEAFFGQGTRLTVV.

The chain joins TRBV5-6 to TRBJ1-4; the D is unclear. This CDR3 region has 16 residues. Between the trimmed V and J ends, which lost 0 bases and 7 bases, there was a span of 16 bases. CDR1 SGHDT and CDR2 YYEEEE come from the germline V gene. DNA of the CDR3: TGTGCCAGCAGCTTGGCCGCCCGGACGGGGAGTGAAAAACTGTTTTTT. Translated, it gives CASSLAARTGSEKLFF.

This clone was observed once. The chain's CDR3 is CSASKENTEAFF. DNA of the CDR3: TGCAGTGCTAGTAAAGAAAACACTGAAGCTTTCTTT. The genes are TRBV20-1 and TRBJ1-1; no clear D. V lost 3 bases to trimming and J lost 2 bases, with 7 bases between them. Germline CDR1 and CDR2: DFQATT and SNEGSKA (reference sequence). The length of the CDR3 is 12 residues.

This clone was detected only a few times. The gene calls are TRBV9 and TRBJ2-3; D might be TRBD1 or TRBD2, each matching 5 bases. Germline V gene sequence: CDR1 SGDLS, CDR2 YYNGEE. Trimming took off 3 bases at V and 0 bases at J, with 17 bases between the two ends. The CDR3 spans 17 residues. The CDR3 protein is CASSAEGTPRSTDTQYF. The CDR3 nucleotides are TGTGCCAGCAGCGCCGAAGGGACCCCCCGTAGCACAGATACGCAGTATTTT.

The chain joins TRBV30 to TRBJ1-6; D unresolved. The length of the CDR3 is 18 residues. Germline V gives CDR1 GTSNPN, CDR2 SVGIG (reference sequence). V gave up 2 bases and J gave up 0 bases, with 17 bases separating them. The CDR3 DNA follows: TGTGCCTGGAGTTACGGAGATTACAGAAGCTCCTATAATTCACCCCTCCACTTT. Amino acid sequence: CAWSYGDYRSSYNSPLHF.

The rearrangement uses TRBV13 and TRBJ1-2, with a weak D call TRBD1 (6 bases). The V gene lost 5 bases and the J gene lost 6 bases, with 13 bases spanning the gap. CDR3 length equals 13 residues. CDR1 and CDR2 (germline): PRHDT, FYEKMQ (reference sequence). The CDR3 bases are TGTGCCAGCAGCCAAACTTCAGGGGATGGCTACACCTTC. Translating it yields CASSQTSGDGYTF.